Below, one TCR beta chain is given with its context. Its specific antigen is unknown. Base qualities are not at hand, and no much larger clone is one base apart. Trimming costs V 1 base and J 8 bases, and their ends lie 8 bases apart. The germline V gene (reference sequence) specifies LGHDT as CDR1 and YNNKEL as CDR2. Counted from cysteine to phenylalanine, this CDR3 has 12 amino acids. Kept here is only the CDR3 DNA, which spans 36 bases and is read in frame from base 1. This record belongs to a study of response to subunit inactivated influenza vaccine listed by TCRdb under 2018. Describing the broader study: Deep quantitative profiling of the T cell receptor repertoire was used in the study to follow responses to a trivalent subunit inactivated influenza vaccine. Overall study results and their limits: The authors proposed that each seasonal influenza vaccination may bring in only a limited number of new T cells.

The protocol used for the library was RT-PCR. The run used an Illumina HiSeq 2500. TCRdb trimmed public reads at Q25 via fastp, called clones via MiXCR and kept in-frame beta chains. Every distinct CDR3 protein forms one entry, paired with its most common genes and DNA. This sample comprises about 780,000 distinct CDR3 sequences, about 18% of them detected only once. Jointly, the top ten make up approximately 10% of the sample. Here the chain combines TRBV3-1 and TRBJ1-2, with no reliable assignment of the D segment. The receptor was derived from a man aged 50-59 years who received an inactivated influenza vaccine. Donor details come from another sample of the same person, matched by shared clones. The sequencing here drew on PBMCs from blood, taken more than 4 days after vaccination. The DNA sequence reads TGTGCCAGCAGCCAAGGCGGGCACGGCTACACCTTC. Its translation reads: CASSQGGHGYTF.